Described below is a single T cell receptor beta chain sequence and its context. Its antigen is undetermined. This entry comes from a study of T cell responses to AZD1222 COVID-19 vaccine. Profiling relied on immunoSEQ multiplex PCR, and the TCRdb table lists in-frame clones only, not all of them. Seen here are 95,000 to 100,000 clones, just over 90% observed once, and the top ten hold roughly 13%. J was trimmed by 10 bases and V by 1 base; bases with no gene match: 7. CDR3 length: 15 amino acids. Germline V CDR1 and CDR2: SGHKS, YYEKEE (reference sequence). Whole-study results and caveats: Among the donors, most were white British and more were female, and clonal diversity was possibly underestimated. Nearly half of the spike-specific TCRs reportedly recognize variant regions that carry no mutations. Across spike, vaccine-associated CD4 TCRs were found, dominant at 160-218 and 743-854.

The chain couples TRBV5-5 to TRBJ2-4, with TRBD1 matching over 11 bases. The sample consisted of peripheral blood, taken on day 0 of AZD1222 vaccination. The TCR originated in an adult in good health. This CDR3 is CASSLWDRGYEIQYF. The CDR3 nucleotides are TGTGCCAGCAGCTTGTGGGACAGGGGGTATGAAATTCAGTACTTC.